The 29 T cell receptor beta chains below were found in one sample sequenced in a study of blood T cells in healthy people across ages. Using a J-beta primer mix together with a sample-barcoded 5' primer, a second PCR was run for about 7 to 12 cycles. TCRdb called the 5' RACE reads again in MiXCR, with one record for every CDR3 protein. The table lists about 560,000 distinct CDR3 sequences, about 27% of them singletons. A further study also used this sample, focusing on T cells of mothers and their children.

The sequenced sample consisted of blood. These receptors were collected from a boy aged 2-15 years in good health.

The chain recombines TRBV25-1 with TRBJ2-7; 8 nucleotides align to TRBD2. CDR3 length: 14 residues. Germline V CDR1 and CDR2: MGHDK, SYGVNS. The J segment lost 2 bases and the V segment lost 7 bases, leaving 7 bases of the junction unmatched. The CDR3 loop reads CASTRSGGTYEQYF. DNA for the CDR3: TGTGCCAGCACCCGGTCGGGAGGGACCTACGAGCAGTACTTC.

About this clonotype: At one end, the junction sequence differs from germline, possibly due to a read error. The CDR3 nucleotides are TGTGCCGGCAGCGTAGATGGGTTCGCCTACGAGCAGTACTTC. Amino acids: CAGSVDGFAYEQYF. V usage is TRBV9 and J usage is TRBJ2-7; D not resolved. Germline CDR1 reads SGDLS; CDR2 reads YYNGEE. This CDR3 has 14 amino acids.

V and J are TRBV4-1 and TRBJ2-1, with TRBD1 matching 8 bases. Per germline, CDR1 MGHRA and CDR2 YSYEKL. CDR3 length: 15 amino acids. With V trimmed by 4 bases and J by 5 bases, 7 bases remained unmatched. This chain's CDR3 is CASSPGTGRDNEQFF. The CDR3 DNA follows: TGCGCCAGCAGCCCCGGGACAGGACGGGACAATGAGCAGTTCTTC.

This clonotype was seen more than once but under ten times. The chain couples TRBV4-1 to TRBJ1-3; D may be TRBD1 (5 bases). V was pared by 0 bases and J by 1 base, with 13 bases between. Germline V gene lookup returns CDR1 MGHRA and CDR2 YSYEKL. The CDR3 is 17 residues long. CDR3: CASSQDRAGLSGNTIYF. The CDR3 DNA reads TGCGCCAGCAGCCAAGATCGAGCAGGGCTTTCTGGAAACACCATATATTTT.

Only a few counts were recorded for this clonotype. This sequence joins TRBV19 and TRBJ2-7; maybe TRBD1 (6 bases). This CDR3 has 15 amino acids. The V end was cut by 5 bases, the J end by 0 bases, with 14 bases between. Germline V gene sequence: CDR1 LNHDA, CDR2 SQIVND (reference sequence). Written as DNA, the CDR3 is TGTGCCAGTAGTTCCTCAGGGGCTAGCTCCTACGAGCAGTACTTC. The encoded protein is CASSSSGASSYEQYF.

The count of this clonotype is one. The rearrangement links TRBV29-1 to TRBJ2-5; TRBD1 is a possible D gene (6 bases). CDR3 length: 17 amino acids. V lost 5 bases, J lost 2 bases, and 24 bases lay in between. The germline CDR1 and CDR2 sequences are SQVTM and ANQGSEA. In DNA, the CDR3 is TGCAGCGTTAATCGTCCAGGGGCCCGGATCGAACAAGAGACCCAGTACTTC. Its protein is CSVNRPGARIEQETQYF.

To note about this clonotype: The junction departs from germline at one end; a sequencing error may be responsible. CDR3 DNA sequence: TGCGCCAGCAGCTTGACAGGGCAAAGGACTGAAGCTTCCTTT. This codes for CASSLTGQRTEASF. The chain has TRBV5-1 and TRBJ1-1, with D possibly being TRBD1 (6 bases). The CDR3 runs 14 residues. Per the germline V gene, CDR1 is SGHRS and CDR2 is YFSETQ.

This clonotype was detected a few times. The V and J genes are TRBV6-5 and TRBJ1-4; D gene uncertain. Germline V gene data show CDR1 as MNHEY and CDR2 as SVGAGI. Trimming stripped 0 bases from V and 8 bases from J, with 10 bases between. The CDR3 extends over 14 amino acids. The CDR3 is CASSYSVGVEKLFF. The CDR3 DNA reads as TGTGCCAGCAGTTACTCGGTTGGGGTGGAAAAACTGTTTTTT.

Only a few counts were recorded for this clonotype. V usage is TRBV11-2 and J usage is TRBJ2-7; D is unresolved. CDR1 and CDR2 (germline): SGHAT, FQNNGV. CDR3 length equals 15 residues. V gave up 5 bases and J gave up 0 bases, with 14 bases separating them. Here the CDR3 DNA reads TGTGCCAGCAGCCCGGAAGTAAGGCGCTCCTACGAGCAGTACTTC. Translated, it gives CASSPEVRRSYEQYF.

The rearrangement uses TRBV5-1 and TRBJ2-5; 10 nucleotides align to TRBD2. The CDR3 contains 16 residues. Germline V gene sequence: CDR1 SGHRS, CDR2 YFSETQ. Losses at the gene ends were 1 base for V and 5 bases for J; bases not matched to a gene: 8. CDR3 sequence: CASSLSPIAGGETQYF. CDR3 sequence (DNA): TGCGCCAGCAGCTTGTCCCCGATAGCGGGGGGCGAGACCCAGTACTTC.

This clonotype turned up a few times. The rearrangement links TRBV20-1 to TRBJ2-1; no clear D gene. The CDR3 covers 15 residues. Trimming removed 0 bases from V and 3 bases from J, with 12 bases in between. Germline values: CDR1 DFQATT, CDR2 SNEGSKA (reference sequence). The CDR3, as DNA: TGCAGTGCTAGAGATCGGTGGCGGAACTACAATGAGCAGTTCTTC. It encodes CSARDRWRNYNEQFF.

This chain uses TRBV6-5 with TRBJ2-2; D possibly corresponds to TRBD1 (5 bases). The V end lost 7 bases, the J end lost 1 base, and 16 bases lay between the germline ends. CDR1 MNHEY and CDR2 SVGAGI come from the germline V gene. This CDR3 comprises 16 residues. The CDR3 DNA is TGTGCCAGCATTCTACTGGACAATTTGAACACCGGGGAGCTGTTTTTT. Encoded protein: CASILLDNLNTGELFF.

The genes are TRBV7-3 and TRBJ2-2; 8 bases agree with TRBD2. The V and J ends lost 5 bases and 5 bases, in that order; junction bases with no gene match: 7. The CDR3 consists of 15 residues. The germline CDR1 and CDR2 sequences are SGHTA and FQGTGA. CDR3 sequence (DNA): TGTGCCAGCAGCCCCGGGACTAGAGGGACCGGGGAGCTGTTTTTT. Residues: CASSPGTRGTGELFF.

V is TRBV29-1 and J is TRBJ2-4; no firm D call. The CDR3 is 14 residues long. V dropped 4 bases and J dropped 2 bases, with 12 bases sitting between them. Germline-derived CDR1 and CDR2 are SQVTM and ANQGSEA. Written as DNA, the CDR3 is TGCAGCGTTGGCGGCGTGCTTTCCAAAAACATTCAGTACTTC. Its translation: CSVGGVLSKNIQYF.

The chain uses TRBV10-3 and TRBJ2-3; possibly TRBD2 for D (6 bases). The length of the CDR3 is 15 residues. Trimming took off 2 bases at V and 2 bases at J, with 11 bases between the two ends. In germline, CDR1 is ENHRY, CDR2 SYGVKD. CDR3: CAISEVAVDTDTQYF. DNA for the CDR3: TGTGCCATCAGTGAGGTAGCGGTGGACACAGATACGCAGTATTTT.

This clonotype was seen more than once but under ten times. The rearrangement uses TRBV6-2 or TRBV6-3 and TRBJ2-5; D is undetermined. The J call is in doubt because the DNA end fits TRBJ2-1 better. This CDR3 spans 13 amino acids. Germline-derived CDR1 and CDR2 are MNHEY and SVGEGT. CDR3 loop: CASRDPTSNEQFF. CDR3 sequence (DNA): TGTGCCAGCAGGGACCCAACGAGCAATGAGCAGTTCTTC.

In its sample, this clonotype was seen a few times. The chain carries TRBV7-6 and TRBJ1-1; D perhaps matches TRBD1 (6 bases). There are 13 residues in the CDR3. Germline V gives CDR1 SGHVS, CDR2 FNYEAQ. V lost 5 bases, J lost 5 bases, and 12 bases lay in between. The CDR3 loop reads CASSKPDSTEAFF. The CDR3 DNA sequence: TGTGCCAGCAGCAAACCGGACAGTACTGAAGCTTTCTTT.

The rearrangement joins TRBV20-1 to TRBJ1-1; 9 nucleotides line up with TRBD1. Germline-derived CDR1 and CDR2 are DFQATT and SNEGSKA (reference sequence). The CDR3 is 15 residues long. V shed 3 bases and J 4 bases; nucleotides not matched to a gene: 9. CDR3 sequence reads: CSARASTGGGTEAFF. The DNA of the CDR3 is TGCAGTGCTAGGGCATCCACAGGGGGCGGCACTGAAGCTTTCTTT.

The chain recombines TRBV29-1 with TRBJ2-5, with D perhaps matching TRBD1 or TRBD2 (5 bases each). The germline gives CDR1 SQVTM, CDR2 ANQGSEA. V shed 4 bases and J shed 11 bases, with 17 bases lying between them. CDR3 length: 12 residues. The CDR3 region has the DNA TGCAGCGTTGGGGGGTCGGGGCTGCAGCAGTACTTC. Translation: CSVGGSGLQQYF.

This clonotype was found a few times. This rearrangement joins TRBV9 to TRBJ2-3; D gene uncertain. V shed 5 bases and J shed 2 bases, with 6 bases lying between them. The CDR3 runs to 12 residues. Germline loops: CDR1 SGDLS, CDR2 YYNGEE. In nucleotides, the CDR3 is TGTGCCAGCAGAGATGACACAGATACGCAGTATTTT. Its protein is CASRDDTDTQYF.

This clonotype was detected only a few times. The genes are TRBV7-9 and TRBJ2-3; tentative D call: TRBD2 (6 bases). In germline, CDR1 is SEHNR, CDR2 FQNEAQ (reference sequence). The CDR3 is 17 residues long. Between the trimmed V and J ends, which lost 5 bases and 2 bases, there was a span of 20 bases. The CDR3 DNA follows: TGTGCCAGCAGCGAATTTGGACGCGGACTACCCACAGATACGCAGTATTTT. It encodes CASSEFGRGLPTDTQYF.

CDR3 in amino acids: CASSNREEVSNEQFF. Written as DNA, the CDR3 is TGCGCCAGCAGCAACCGGGAGGAGGTGAGCAATGAGCAGTTCTTC. The rearrangement joins TRBV4-1 to TRBJ2-1, with 7 bases identical to TRBD2. V was clipped by 5 bases and J by 6 bases; unmatched bases: 10. CDR3 size: 15 residues. The germline V gene encodes CDR1 MGHRA and CDR2 YSYEKL.

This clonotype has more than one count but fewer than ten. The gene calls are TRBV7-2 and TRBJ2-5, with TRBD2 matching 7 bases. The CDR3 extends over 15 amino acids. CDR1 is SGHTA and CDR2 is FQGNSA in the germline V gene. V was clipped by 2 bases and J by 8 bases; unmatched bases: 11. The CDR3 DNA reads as TGTGCCAGCAGCTTAAGGGCGGGGGAGGCCGCAACCCAGTACTTC. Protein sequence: CASSLRAGEAATQYF.

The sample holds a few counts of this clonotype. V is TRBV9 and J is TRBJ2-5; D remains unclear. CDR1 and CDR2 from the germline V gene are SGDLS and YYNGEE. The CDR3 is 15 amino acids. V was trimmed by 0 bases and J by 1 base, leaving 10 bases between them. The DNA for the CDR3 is TGTGCCAGCAGCGTAGGGCGTCGGGCCCAAGAGACCCAGTACTTC. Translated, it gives CASSVGRRAQETQYF.

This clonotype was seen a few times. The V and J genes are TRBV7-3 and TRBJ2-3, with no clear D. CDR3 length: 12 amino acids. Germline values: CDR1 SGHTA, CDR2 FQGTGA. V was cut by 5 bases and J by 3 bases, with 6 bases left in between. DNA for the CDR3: TGTGCCAGCAGCCAGGAAACAGATACGCAGTATTTT. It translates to CASSQETDTQYF.

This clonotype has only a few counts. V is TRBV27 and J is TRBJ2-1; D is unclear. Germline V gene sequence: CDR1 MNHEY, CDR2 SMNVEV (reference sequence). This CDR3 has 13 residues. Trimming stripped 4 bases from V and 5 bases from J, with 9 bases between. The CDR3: CASSSPGHNEQFF. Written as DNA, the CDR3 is TGTGCCAGCAGTTCCCCGGGTCACAATGAGCAGTTCTTC.

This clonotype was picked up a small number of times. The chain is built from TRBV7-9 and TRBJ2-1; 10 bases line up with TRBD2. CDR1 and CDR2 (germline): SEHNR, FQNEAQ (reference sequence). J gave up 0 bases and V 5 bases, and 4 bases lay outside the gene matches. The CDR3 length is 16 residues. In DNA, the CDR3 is TGTGCCAGCAGCACTAGCGGGGCCAACTCCTACAATGAGCAGTTCTTC. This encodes CASSTSGANSYNEQFF.

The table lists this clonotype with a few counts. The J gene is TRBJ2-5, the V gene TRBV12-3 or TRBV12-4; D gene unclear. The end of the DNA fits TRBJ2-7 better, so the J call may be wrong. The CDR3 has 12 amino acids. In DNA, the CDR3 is TGTGCCAGCAGTTTAATCAGCTTCGAGCAGTACTTC. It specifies CASSLISFEQYF.

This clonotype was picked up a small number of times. The CDR3 loop reads CASGRGTNTEAFF. The CDR3 region has the DNA TGTGCCAGCGGTAGAGGGACGAACACTGAAGCTTTCTTT. The chain combines TRBV28 with TRBJ1-1, with a weak D call TRBD1 (5 bases). CDR1 and CDR2 from the germline V gene are MDHEN and SYDVKM. The CDR3 has 13 amino acids. The ends were cut back, 8 bases at V and 1 base at J, with 11 bases in the middle. Supplemented by reference TRBV28 and TRBJ1-1, the full variable domain reads DVKVTQSSRYLVKRTGEKVFLECVQDMDHENMFWYRQDPGLGLRLIYFSYDVKMKEKGDIPEGYSVSREKKERFSLILESASTNQTSMYLCASGRGTNTEAFFGQGTRLTVV.